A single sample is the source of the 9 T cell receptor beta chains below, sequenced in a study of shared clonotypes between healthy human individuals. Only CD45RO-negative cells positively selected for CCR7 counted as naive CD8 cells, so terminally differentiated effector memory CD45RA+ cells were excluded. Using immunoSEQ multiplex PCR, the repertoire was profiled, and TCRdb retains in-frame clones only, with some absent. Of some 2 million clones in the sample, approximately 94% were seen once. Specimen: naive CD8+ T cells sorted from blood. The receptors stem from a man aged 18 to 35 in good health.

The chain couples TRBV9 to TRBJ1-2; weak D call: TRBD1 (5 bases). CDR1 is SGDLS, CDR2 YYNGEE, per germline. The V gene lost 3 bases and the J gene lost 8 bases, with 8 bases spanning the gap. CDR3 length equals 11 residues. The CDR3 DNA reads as TGTGCCAGCAGCGACGAGGGGGGCTACACCTTC. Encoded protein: CASSDEGGYTF.

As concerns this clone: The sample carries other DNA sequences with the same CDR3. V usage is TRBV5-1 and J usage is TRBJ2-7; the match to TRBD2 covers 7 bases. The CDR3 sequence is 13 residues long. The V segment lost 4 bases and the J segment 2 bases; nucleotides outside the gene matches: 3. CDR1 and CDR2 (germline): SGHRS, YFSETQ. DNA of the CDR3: TGCGCCAGCAGCCCCGGACTAGCCTACGAGCAGTACTTC. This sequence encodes CASSPGLAYEQYF. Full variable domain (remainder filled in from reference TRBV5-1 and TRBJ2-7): KAGVTQTPRYLIKTRGQQVTLSCSPISGHRSVSWYQQTPGQGLQFLFEYFSETQRNKGNFPGRFSGRQFSNSRSEMNVSTLELGDSALYLCASSPGLAYEQYFGPGTRLTVT.

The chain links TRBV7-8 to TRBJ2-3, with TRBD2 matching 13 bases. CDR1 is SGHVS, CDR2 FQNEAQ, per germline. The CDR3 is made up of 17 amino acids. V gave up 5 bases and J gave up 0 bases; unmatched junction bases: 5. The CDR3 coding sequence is TGTGCCAGCAGCGGACTAGCGGGAGATTTAAGCACAGATACGCAGTATTTT. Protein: CASSGLAGDLSTDTQYF.

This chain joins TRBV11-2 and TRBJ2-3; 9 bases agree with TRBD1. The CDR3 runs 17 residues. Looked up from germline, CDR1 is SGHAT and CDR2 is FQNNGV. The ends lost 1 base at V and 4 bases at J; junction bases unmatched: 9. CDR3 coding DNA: TGTGCCAGCAGCTTAGGGGGTCGGGACAGGGCACCAGATACGCAGTATTTT. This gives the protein CASSLGGRDRAPDTQYF.

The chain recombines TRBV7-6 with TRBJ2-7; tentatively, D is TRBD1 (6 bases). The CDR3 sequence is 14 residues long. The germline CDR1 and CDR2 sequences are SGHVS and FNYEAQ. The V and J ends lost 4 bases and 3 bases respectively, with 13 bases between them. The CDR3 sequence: CASSSTDSFYEQYF. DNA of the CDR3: TGTGCCAGCAGCTCAACGGACAGCTTCTACGAGCAGTACTTC.

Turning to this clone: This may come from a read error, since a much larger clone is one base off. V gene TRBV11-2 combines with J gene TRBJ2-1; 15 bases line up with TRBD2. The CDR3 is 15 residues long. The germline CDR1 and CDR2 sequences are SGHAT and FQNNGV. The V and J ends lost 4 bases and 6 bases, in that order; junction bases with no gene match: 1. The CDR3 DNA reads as TGTGCCAGCAGCTGGGGACTAGCGGGGGGCAATGAGCAGTTCTTC. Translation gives CASSWGLAGGNEQFF.

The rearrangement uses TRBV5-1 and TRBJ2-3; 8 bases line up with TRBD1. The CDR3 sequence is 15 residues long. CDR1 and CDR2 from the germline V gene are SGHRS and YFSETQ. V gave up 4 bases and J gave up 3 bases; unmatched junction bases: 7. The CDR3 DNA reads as TGCGCCAGCAGCGCCAGGGGGCGGATGACAGATACGCAGTATTTT. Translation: CASSARGRMTDTQYF. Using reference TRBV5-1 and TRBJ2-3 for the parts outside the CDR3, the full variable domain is KAGVTQTPRYLIKTRGQQVTLSCSPISGHRSVSWYQQTPGQGLQFLFEYFSETQRNKGNFPGRFSGRQFSNSRSEMNVSTLELGDSALYLCASSARGRMTDTQYFGPGTRLTVL.

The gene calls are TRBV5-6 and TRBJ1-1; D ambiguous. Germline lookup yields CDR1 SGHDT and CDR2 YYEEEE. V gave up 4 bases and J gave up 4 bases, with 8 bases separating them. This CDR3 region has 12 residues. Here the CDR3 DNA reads TGTGCCAGCAGCCTCCAAGGCACTGAAGCTTTCTTT. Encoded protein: CASSLQGTEAFF. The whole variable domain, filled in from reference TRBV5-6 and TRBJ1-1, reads DAGVTQSPTHLIKTRGQQVTLRCSPKSGHDTVSWYQQALGQGPQFIFQYYEEEERQRGNFPDRFSGHQFPNYSSELNVNALLLGDSALYLCASSLQGTEAFFGQGTRLTVV.

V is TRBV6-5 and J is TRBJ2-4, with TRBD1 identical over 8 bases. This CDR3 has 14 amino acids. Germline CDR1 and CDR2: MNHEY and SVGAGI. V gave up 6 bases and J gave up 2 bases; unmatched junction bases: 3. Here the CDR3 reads CASRGQGTKNIQYF. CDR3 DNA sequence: TGTGCCAGCAGAGGACAGGGAACCAAAAACATTCAGTACTTC.